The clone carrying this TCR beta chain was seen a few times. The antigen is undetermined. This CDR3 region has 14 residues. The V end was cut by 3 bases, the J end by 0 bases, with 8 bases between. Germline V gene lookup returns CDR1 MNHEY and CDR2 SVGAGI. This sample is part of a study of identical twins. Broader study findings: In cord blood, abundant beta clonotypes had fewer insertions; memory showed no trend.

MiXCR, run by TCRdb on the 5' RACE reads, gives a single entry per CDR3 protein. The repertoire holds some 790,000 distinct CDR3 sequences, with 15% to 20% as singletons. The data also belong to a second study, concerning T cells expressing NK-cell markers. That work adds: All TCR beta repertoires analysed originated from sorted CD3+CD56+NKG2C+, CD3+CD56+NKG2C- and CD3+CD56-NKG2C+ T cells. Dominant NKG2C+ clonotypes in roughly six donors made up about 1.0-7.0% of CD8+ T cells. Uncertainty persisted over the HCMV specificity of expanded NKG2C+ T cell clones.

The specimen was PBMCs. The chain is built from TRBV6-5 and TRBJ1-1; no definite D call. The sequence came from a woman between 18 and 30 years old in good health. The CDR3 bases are TGTGCCAGCAGTTATGTTGGGGTGAACACTGAAGCTTTCTTT. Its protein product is CASSYVGVNTEAFF.